A single T cell receptor (beta chain) is shown here with its context. As yet, its antigen is unknown. The germline V gene has CDR1 SNHLY and CDR2 FYNNEI. The CDR3 totals 17 residues. V lost 6 bases to trimming and J lost 0 bases, with 17 bases between them. This sample was included in a study of OX40 agonist ivuxolimab in advanced cancers. Overall study: Every patient in dose escalation had hepatocellular carcinoma, melanoma, renal cell or head and neck cancer. Those enrolled were 82.7% male, with a mean age of 60 years and ages from roughly 20 to 90. Findings and caveats of the study: At 0.1 to 3.0 mg/kg and by week 6, clonal expansion occurred in CD4+ and CD8+ blood T cells.

Method: immunoSEQ multiplex PCR; TCRdb's copy keeps in-frame clones and lacks some. The repertoire holds 50,000 to 70,000 clones, over 80% seen once, with under 3.5% in the top ten. People who had autoimmune disease history or systemic immunosuppression were excluded. This sequence originates from an adult with an advanced solid tumor such as melanoma, head and neck, liver or kidney cancer. The sequences come from CD4+ or CD8+ T cells sorted from blood, collected in a trial of the OX40 agonist ivuxolimab. The chain links TRBV2 to TRBJ1-4; weak D call: TRBD1 (6 bases). Here the CDR3 DNA reads TGTGCCAGCAGGAAGGGGAGGGGGGTTGCAACTAATGAAAAACTGTTTTTT. Protein: CASRKGRGVATNEKLFF.